This T cell receptor beta chain appears in the sequencing data of a study of siplizumab effects on memory and regulatory T cells. Study results and limitations: The alloreactive clones that mapped to unstimulated subsets made up only a minor fraction.

Regarding this clone: Its antigen remains unknown.

The V and J ends lost 6 bases and 5 bases, in that order; junction bases with no gene match: 8. In germline, CDR1 is SGHVS, CDR2 FNYEAQ. CDR3 size: 15 residues. The data were produced by immunoSEQ multiplex PCR, yet TCRdb's version contains in-frame clones alone and is incomplete. The sample carries roughly 82,000 clones, 80% to 90% recorded once. The rearrangement uses TRBV7-6 and TRBJ2-3, with 10 bases that match TRBD2. The TCR sequence derives from a human donor in good health. The source material was Tregs sorted from blood. The CDR3 region is CASSRGTSVIDTQYF. DNA for the CDR3: TGTGCCAGCAGTCGAGGGACTAGCGTGATAGATACGCAGTATTTT.